The 3 T cell receptor beta chains listed next were all sequenced from one sample in a study of cytomegalovirus exposure and HLA in healthy donors. The study ran its PCR with 60 Vbeta and 13 Jbeta primers. Sequenced by immunoSEQ multiplex PCR; TCRdb stores in-frame clones only, minus some. The sample lists some 150,000 clones; about 80% were seen once. The specimen was PBMCs. The origin of the receptors is a woman in her 30s in good health and CMV-seronegative.

The J gene is TRBJ2-7, the V gene TRBV7-9; D not resolved. Germline CDR1 is SEHNR and CDR2 is FQNEAQ (reference sequence). The CDR3 sequence is 12 residues long. The V end was cut by 4 bases, the J end by 2 bases, with 6 bases between. The CDR3 reads CASSSTAYEQYF. CDR3 DNA: TGTGCCAGCAGCTCAACAGCCTACGAGCAGTACTTC.

The chain combines TRBV5-1 with TRBJ2-6; the match to TRBD1 covers 7 bases. J was trimmed by 4 bases and V by 4 bases; bases with no gene match: 11. The germline V gene encodes CDR1 SGHRS and CDR2 YFSETQ. CDR3 size: 17 residues. Written as DNA, the CDR3 is TGCGCCAGCAGCATATGGACAGGAGAAGGGGGGGCCAACGTCCTGACTTTC. This gives the protein CASSIWTGEGGANVLTF.

V usage is TRBV4-2 and J usage is TRBJ1-2; TRBD1 aligns across 10 bases. V lost 0 bases, J lost 4 bases, and 11 bases stayed unmatched. Germline V lookup: CDR1 LGHNA, CDR2 YNFKEQ. The CDR3 has 18 amino acids. The CDR3, as DNA: TGTGCCAGCAGCCAAGAGCACCCGCCGGACAGGGGGGTCTATGGCTACACCTTC. As protein: CASSQEHPPDRGVYGYTF.